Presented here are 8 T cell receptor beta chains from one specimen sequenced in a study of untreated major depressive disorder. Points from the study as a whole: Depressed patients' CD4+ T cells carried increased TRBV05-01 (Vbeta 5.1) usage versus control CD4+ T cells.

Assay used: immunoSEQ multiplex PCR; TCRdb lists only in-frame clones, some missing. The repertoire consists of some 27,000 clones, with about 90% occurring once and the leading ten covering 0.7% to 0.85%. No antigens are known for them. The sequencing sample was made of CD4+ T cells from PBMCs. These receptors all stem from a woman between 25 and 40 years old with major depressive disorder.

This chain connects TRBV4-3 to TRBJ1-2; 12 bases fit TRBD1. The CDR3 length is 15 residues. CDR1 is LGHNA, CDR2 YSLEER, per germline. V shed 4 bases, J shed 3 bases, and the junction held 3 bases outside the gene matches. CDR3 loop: CASSPGTGGHYGYTF. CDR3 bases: TGCGCCAGCAGCCCTGGGACAGGGGGCCACTATGGCTACACCTTC.

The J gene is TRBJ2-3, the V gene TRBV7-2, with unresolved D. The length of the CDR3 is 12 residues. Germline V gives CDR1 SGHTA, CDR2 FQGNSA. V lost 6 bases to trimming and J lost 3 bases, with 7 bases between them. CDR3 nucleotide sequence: TGTGCCAGCAGTCAGCCTACAGATACGCAGTATTTT. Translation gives CASSQPTDTQYF.

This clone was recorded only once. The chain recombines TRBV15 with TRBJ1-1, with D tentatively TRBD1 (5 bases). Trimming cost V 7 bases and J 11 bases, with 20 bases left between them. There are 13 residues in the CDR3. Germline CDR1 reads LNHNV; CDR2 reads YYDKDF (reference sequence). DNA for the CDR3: TGTGCCACCACCCCCAGGCAGGGTAGTTCGGCTTTCTTT. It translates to CATTPRQGSSAFF.

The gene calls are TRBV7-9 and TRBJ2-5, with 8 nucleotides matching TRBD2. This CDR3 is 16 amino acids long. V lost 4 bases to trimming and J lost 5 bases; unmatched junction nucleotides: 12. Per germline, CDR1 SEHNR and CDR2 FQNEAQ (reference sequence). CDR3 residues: CASSYGSGTSGETQYF. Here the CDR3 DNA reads TGTGCCAGCAGCTACGGGTCCGGGACTAGTGGTGAGACCCAGTACTTC. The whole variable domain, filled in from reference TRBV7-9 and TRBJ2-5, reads DTGVSQNPRHKITKRGQNVTFRCDPISEHNRLYWYRQTLGQGPEFLTYFQNEAQLEKSRLLSDRFSAERPKGSFSTLEIQRTEQGDSAMYLCASSYGSGTSGETQYFGPGTRLLVL.

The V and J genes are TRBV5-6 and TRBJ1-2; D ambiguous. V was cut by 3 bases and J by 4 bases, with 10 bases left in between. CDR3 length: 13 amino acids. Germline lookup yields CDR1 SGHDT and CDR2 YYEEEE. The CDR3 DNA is TGTGCCAGCAGCTCCCCAGCAGGCTATGGCTACACCTTC. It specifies CASSSPAGYGYTF.

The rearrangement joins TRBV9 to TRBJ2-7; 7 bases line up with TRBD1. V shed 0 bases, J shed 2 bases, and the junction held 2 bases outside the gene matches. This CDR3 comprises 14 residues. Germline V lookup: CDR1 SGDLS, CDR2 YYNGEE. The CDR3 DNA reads TGTGCCAGCAGCGTAGATCAGGGGGCCTACGAGCAGTACTTC. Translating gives CASSVDQGAYEQYF.

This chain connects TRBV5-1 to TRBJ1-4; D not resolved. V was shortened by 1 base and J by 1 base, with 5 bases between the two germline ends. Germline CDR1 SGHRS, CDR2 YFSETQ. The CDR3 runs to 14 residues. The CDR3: CASSLRGTNEKLFF. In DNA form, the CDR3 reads TGCGCCAGCAGCTTGCGAGGAACTAATGAAAAACTGTTTTTT.

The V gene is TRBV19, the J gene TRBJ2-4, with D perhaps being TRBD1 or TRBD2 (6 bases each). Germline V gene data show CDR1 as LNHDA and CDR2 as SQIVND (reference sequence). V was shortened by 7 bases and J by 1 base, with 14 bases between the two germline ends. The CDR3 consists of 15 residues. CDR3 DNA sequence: TGTGCCAGTAAGTCGGGGGCTTTGGCCAAAAACATTCAGTACTTC. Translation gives CASKSGALAKNIQYF.